These T cell receptor beta chains were read from a single sample in a study of T cells after yellow fever vaccination. TCRdb reprocessed the 5' RACE reads via MiXCR and lists one record per CDR3 protein. The sample lists 200,000 to 300,000 distinct CDR3 sequences, under 15% seen once, with around 0.55% in the top ten. Sequenced material: CD4+ T cells sorted from PBMCs, taken 45 days after the yellow fever booster vaccination. The receptor source for this set is a man aged 25 to 45 who received the YFV17D yellow fever vaccine. CDR3s include the opening cysteine and the closing phenylalanine or tryptophan. Each record gives: V gene, J gene, clone size, D gene, CDR3 protein, CDR3 DNA. D genes are given only for firm matches. Clone size, where shown, is once, few, many, or a class for clones that have expanded.

v_call: TRBV20-1; j_call: TRBJ2-3; clone_size: NA; d_call: NA; cdr3_aa: CSARGERRGGTDTQYF; cdr3_nt: TGCAGTGCTAGAGGGGAGAGACGGGGTGGAACAGATACGCAGTATTTT
v_call: TRBV11-2; j_call: TRBJ2-1; clone_size: many; d_call: TRBD2; cdr3_aa: CASSLKGQGTSTSNEQFF; cdr3_nt: TGTGCCAGCAGCTTAAAAGGACAAGGGACTAGCACCAGTAATGAGCAGTTCTTC
v_call: TRBV15; j_call: TRBJ2-7; clone_size: few; d_call: TRBD2; cdr3_aa: CATSTYSGRARDEQYF; cdr3_nt: TGTGCCACCAGCACCTATAGCGGGAGGGCCAGGGACGAGCAGTACTTC
v_call: TRBV4-3; j_call: TRBJ2-2; clone_size: few; d_call: NA; cdr3_aa: CASSQPVAGELFF; cdr3_nt: TGCGCCAGCAGCCAACCAGTCGCCGGGGAGCTGTTTTTT
v_call: TRBV10-3; j_call: TRBJ2-6; clone_size: NA; d_call: NA; cdr3_aa: CAISDDSGANVLTF; cdr3_nt: TGTGCCATCAGTGACGACTCTGGGGCCAACGTCCTGACTTTC
v_call: TRBV27; j_call: TRBJ2-2; clone_size: few; d_call: TRBD1; cdr3_aa: CASSLLGQLTGELFF; cdr3_nt: TGTGCCAGCAGTTTGTTGGGACAGTTGACCGGGGAGCTGTTTTTT
v_call: TRBV12-3/TRBV12-4; j_call: TRBJ1-3; clone_size: NA; d_call: NA; cdr3_aa: CASSLPPLNTIYF; cdr3_nt: TGTGCCAGCAGTTTACCCCCCCTTAACACCATATATTTT
v_call: TRBV7-6; j_call: TRBJ2-2; clone_size: NA; d_call: TRBD2; cdr3_aa: CASSLELAGTGELFF; cdr3_nt: TGTGCCAGCAGCTTAGAACTAGCGGGAACCGGGGAGCTGTTTTTT
v_call: TRBV6-1; j_call: TRBJ1-2; clone_size: few; d_call: TRBD1; cdr3_aa: CASSGRDRGSYGYTF; cdr3_nt: TGTGCCAGCAGTGGACGGGACAGGGGATCCTATGGCTACACCTTC
v_call: TRBV7-2; j_call: TRBJ2-1; clone_size: NA; d_call: NA; cdr3_aa: CASSLVGVGNNEQFF; cdr3_nt: TGTGCCAGCAGCTTAGTAGGGGTGGGTAACAATGAGCAGTTCTTC
v_call: TRBV7-2; j_call: TRBJ2-1; clone_size: NA; d_call: NA; cdr3_aa: CASSLAASNEQFF; cdr3_nt: TGTGCCAGCAGCTTAGCCGCCAGCAATGAGCAGTTCTTC
v_call: TRBV27; j_call: TRBJ2-7; clone_size: few; d_call: NA; cdr3_aa: CASSSLGRTSGPYEQYF; cdr3_nt: TGTGCCAGCAGTTCCCTCGGACGCACCTCCGGGCCCTACGAGCAGTACTTC
v_call: TRBV4-3; j_call: TRBJ2-7; clone_size: NA; d_call: TRBD2; cdr3_aa: CASSQENWLADEQYF; cdr3_nt: TGCGCCAGCAGCCAAGAGAATTGGCTAGCGGACGAGCAGTACTTC
v_call: TRBV6-2/TRBV6-3; j_call: TRBJ2-3; clone_size: NA; d_call: TRBD2; cdr3_aa: CASRWGFGTSGSSSTDTQYF; cdr3_nt: TGTGCCAGCAGATGGGGCTTCGGGACTAGCGGGTCTTCTAGCACAGATACGCAGTATTTT
v_call: TRBV6-1; j_call: TRBJ2-7; clone_size: NA; d_call: TRBD2; cdr3_aa: CASRTSGSSYEQYF; cdr3_nt: TGCGCCAGCCGGACTAGCGGGAGCTCCTACGAGCAGTACTTC
v_call: TRBV25-1; j_call: TRBJ1-2; clone_size: few; d_call: NA; cdr3_aa: CASSESYGVDYGYTF; cdr3_nt: TGTGCCAGCAGTGAAAGTTACGGAGTTGACTATGGCTACACCTTC
v_call: TRBV7-9; j_call: TRBJ2-7; clone_size: few; d_call: NA; cdr3_aa: CASSPSGGRGRFHEQYF; cdr3_nt: TGTGCCAGCAGCCCATCCGGGGGAAGGGGGCGCTTCCACGAGCAGTACTTC
v_call: TRBV12-3/TRBV12-4; j_call: TRBJ2-7; clone_size: few; d_call: NA; cdr3_aa: CASTLTGINRGGHRAYEQYF; cdr3_nt: TGTGCCAGCACCCTGACGGGAATCAACAGGGGAGGTCATAGGGCCTACGAGCAGTACTTC
v_call: TRBV5-1; j_call: TRBJ2-1; clone_size: few; d_call: NA; cdr3_aa: CASSLEGYYNEQFF; cdr3_nt: TGCGCCAGCAGCTTGGAGGGCTACTACAATGAGCAGTTCTTC
v_call: TRBV27; j_call: TRBJ2-3; clone_size: NA; d_call: NA; cdr3_aa: CASSLQPSSTDTQYF; cdr3_nt: TGTGCCAGCAGTTTACAACCGTCTAGCACAGATACGCAGTATTTT
v_call: TRBV5-1; j_call: TRBJ2-7; clone_size: NA; d_call: NA; cdr3_aa: CASSLVASRSSYEQYF; cdr3_nt: TGCGCCAGCAGCTTGGTAGCGTCGCGCAGCTCCTACGAGCAGTACTTC
v_call: TRBV7-8; j_call: TRBJ2-7; clone_size: few; d_call: TRBD1; cdr3_aa: CASSSRQGDLYEQYF; cdr3_nt: TGTGCCAGCAGCTCCCGACAGGGGGATCTCTACGAGCAGTACTTC
v_call: TRBV2; j_call: TRBJ2-6; clone_size: NA; d_call: NA; cdr3_aa: CAGSRSGANVLTF; cdr3_nt: TGTGCCGGCAGTCGCTCTGGGGCCAACGTCCTGACTTTC
v_call: TRBV12-3/TRBV12-4; j_call: TRBJ1-5; clone_size: many; d_call: NA; cdr3_aa: CASSQGQPQHF; cdr3_nt: TGTGCCAGCAGTCAGGGTCAGCCCCAGCATTTT
v_call: TRBV5-6; j_call: TRBJ2-3; clone_size: many; d_call: NA; cdr3_aa: CASSSDRPTDTQYF; cdr3_nt: TGTGCCAGCAGCTCTGATAGACCGACAGATACGCAGTATTTT